The present T cell receptor beta chain was sequenced within a study of blood T cell repertoires in COVID-19. Study at large: PBMCs, B-cell-depleted T cells, or T cells provided the cDNA or gDNA that made up the material.

The repertoire was sequenced with immunoSEQ multiplex PCR; TCRdb's copy has only in-frame clones and lacks some. This sample has some 150,000 clones, with about 80% found just once. The CDR3 is 17 amino acids. Germline lookup yields CDR1 LNHNV and CDR2 YYDKDF (reference sequence). Losses at the gene ends were 2 bases for V and 6 bases for J; bases not matched to a gene: 10. Sequencing input: peripheral blood. This sequence joins TRBV15 and TRBJ1-2; 12 nucleotides agree with TRBD1. The TCR comes from a woman aged 55 to 70 with acute or convalescent COVID-19. Here the CDR3 DNA reads TGTGCCACCAGCAGACCTCCATGGGGACAGGGGGCGAATGGCTACACCTTC. It codes for CATSRPPWGQGANGYTF.